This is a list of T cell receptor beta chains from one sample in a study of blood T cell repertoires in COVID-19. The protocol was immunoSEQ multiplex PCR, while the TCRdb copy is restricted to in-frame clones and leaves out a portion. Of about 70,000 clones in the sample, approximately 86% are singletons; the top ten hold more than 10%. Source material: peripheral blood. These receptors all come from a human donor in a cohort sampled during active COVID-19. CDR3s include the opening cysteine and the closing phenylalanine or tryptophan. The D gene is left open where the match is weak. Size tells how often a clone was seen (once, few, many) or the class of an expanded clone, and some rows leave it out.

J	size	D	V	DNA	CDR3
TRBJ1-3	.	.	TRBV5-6	TGTGCCAGCAGCTTGTATTACAGAGACTCTGGAAACACCATATATTTT	CASSLYYRDSGNTIYF
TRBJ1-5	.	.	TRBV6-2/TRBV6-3	TGTGCCAGCAGCCCCCGGGGGGGACCCCAGCATTTT	CASSPRGGPQHF
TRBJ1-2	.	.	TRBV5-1	TGCGCCAGCAGCTTGGGACAGGCTGAAATCTATGGCTACACCTTC	CASSLGQAEIYGYTF
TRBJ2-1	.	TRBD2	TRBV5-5	TGTGCCAGCAGCTTAGGGCTAGCGGGGGGGCTGTCCTACAATGAGCAGTTCTTC	CASSLGLAGGLSYNEQFF
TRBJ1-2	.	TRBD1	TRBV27	TGTGCCAGCAGCGGACAGGGAACCAACTATGGCTACACCTTC	CASSGQGTNYGYTF
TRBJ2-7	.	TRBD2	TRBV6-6	TGTGCCAGCAGAACTAGCGGGGGACCCTACGAGCAGTACTTC	CASRTSGGPYEQYF
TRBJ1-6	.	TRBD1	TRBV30	TGTGCCTGGGTCAGACAGGGGATGACACCCCTCCACTTT	CAWVRQGMTPLHF
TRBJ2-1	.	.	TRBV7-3	TGTGCCAGCAGCTTACGTCTTCACTTCCCGTACAATGAGCAGTTCTTC	CASSLRLHFPYNEQFF
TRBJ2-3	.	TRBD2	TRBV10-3	TGTGCCATCAGCGGGGGGGATAGCACAGATACGCAGTATTTT	CAISGGDSTDTQYF
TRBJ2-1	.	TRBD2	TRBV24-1	TGTGCCACCAGTGATTGGGGGACTAGCGGCATCTACAATGAGCAGTTCTTC	CATSDWGTSGIYNEQFF
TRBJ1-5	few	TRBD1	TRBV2	TGTGCCAGCAGTGTAGGGGGCGGACAGAGACTCATGCAGCCCCAGCATTTT	CASSVGGGQRLMQPQHF
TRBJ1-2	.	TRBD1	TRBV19	TGTGCCAGTAGTATGTTGGACAGGGACGGCTACACCTTC	CASSMLDRDGYTF
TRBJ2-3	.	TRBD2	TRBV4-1	TGCGCCAGCAACGGTCGATGGGGGGGAAGCACAGATACGCAGTATTTT	CASNGRWGGSTDTQYF
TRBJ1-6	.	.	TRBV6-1	TGTGCCAGCAGGGAAGACACCAGCTCCTATAATTCACCCCTCCACTTT	CASREDTSSYNSPLHF
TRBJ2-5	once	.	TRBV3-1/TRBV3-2	TGTGCCAGCAGCCCAAACTCCCAGGGGCCATGGGAGACCCAGTACTTC	CASSPNSQGPWETQYF
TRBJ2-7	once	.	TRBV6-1	TGTGCCAGCAGTGAAGGCCCGGGGGTACAGGGGCCCTACGAGCAGTACTTC	CASSEGPGVQGPYEQYF
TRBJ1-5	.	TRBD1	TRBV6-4	TGTGCCAGCAGTGCGATCAGGGGGCCTTATCAGCCCCAGCATTTT	CASSAIRGPYQPQHF
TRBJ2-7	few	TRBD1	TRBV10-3	TGTGCCATCAGTGTGGGACAGGACCTCTACGAGCAGTACTTC	CAISVGQDLYEQYF
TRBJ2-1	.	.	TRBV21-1	TGTGCCAGCACAGGGGAGCGGATAACCTACAATGAGCAGTTCTTC	CASTGERITYNEQFF
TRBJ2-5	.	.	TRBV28	TGTGCCAGCAATTCGCCGGCAGGGGAAAACCAAGAGACCCAGTACTTC	CASNSPAGENQETQYF
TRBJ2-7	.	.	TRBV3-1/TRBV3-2	TGTGCCAGCAGCCAAGAATCGAGTCGGGGTGGATTTCACGAGCAGTACTTC	CASSQESSRGGFHEQYF
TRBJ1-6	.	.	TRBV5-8	TGTGCCAGCAGCCAGGGATTTCGTAATTCACCCCTCCACTTT	CASSQGFRNSPLHF
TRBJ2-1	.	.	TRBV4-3	TGCGCCAGCAGCCAAGATCTTGGAGGGGGGGGTGAGCAGTTCTTC	CASSQDLGGGGEQFF
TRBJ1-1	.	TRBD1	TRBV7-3	TGTGCCAGCAGCCCCCGGGGGGAGACAGGGGACACTGAAGCTTTCTTT	CASSPRGETGDTEAFF
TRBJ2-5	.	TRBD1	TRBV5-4	TGTGCCAGCAGCTCTCAGGGGGCAAGGGAGACCCAGTACTTC	CASSSQGARETQYF
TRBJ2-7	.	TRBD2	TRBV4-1	TGCGCCAGCAGCCAAGAACGGACTAGCGGGGGCCAGAACGAGCAGTACTTC	CASSQERTSGGQNEQYF
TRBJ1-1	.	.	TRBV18	TGTGCCAGCTCACCAGGACAGCAGAGGAACACTGAAGCTTTCTTT	CASSPGQQRNTEAFF
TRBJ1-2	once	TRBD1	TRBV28	TGTGCCAGCAGTTTCTACGACAGGGGCGGCTACACCTTC	CASSFYDRGGYTF
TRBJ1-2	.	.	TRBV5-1	TGCGCCAGCAGCCTTTCCTTTGGGGCGACGGGCTACACCTTC	CASSLSFGATGYTF
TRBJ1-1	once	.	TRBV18	TGTGCCAGCTCACCTGGGTATCAGGGAAGTCATGAAGCTTTCTTT	CASSPGYQGSHEAFF
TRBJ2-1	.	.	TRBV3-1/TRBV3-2	TGTGCCAGCAGCCAAGCGGGGGGCCGCTTCGGGGAGCAGTTCTTC	CASSQAGGRFGEQFF
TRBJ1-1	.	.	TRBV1	TGCACCAGCAGCCATTTCATCGCTGGGCGGAACACTGAAGCTTTCTTT	CTSSHFIAGRNTEAFF
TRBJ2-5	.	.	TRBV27	TGTGCCAGCAGTCTCACCCGGGGGGCGTGGGAGACCCAGTACTTC	CASSLTRGAWETQYF
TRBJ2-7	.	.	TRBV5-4	TGTGCCAGCAGCTTGGAACGGTCTTACGAGCAGTACTTC	CASSLERSYEQYF
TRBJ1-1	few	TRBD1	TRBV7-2	TGTGCCAGCAGCCGCACAGGGGTGGAAACTGAAGCTTTCTTT	CASSRTGVETEAFF
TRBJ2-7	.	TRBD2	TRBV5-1	TGCGCCAGCAGCTTGGTTAGCGGGGGGAACGACGAGCAGTACTTC	CASSLVSGGNDEQYF
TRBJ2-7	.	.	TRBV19	TGTGCCAGTAATACCGGGGACTCCTACGAGCAGTACTTC	CASNTGDSYEQYF
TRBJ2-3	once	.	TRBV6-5	TGTGCCAGCACTCTCCTAGATACGCAGTATTTT	CASTLLDTQYF
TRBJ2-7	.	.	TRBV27	TGTGCCAGCCTATCTAATTACGAGCAGTACTTC	CASLSNYEQYF
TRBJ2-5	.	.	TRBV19	TGTGCCAGTAGTGAGGATTTGGAAGAGACCCAGTACTTC	CASSEDLEETQYF
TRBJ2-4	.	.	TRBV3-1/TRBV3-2	TGTGCCAGCAGCCAAAGCGGGCGGAAGGACATTCAGTACTTC	CASSQSGRKDIQYF
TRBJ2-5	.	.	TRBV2	TGTGCCAGCAGTCCCCAGGGGCGAGAGACCCAGTACTTC	CASSPQGRETQYF
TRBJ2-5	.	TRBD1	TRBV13	TGTGCCACCTCGACAGGGTATCAAGAGACCCAGTACTTC	CATSTGYQETQYF